This entry concerns a single T cell receptor beta chain. The target antigen is unknown. These data originate in a study of CD8 T cells in ankylosing spondylitis. Study-level findings and limits: In ankylosing spondylitis blood, a motif of about eight highly homologous TCR beta variants appeared characteristic. Disease-linked clones bore a CD8+ phenotype, appearing relatively rarely in peripheral blood. Reportedly, disease-linked clones are significantly enriched in ankylosing spondylitis patients' matched synovial fluid. Earlier work had already found some motif variants in reactive arthritis synovial fluid and blood.

Quantitative molecular-barcoded 5'-RACE generated the TCR beta libraries. Each CDR3 protein is one row after TCRdb ran MiXCR on the 5' RACE reads. The repertoire has some 240,000 distinct CDR3 sequences, roughly 6.6% of them found once; the top ten carry 12% to 15%. The CDR3 is 15 amino acids. Between the trimmed V and J ends, which lost 2 bases and 0 bases, there was a span of 10 bases. CDR1 is SEHNR, CDR2 FQNEAQ, per germline (reference sequence). The TCR comes from a male donor with ankylosing spondylitis. This chain uses TRBV7-9 with TRBJ1-1; a weak D match, TRBD1 (6 bases). The sample was blood, either unsorted or a sorted T cell fraction (not recorded which). Written as DNA, the CDR3 is TGTGCCAGCAGCTTATTGGGGGCCCTGAACACTGAAGCTTTCTTT. Protein sequence: CASSLLGALNTEAFF.